The sequence of this T cell receptor beta chain was determined in a study of Graves' ophthalmopathy and Graves' hyperthyroidism listed by TCRdb under 2018. For context, the study as a whole: Peripheral blood samples were taken at the time of initial diagnosis, before any treatment was given. TCR beta repertoire signatures were used to distinguish Graves' ophthalmopathy from Graves' hyperthyroidism and to predict progression to ophthalmopathy. In total, 135 blood samples were TCR-sequenced: roughly 45 ophthalmopathy, under 80 hyperthyroidism and some 17 hyperthyroidism-to-ophthalmopathy patients. A discovery set of 100 patients (about 45 ophthalmopathy, 57 stable hyperthyroidism) was enrolled to explore V-J signatures distinguishing ophthalmopathy from hyperthyroidism. An independent validation cohort was composed of some 19 hyperthyroidism patients and around 16 patients who later progressed from hyperthyroidism to ophthalmopathy. T-cell repertoires of thyroid tissue and blood were compared in over five hyperthyroidism patients. Following sampling, methimazole starting at 30 mg daily was administered to hyperthyroidism patients, and high-dose intravenous methylprednisolone was administered to ophthalmopathy patients.

For repertoire sequencing, the TCR beta CDR3 regions were amplified from RNA transcripts. A first-round RT-PCR used HTBI primers with the Qiagen OneStep RT-PCR kit, followed by a second-round multiplex PCR, size selection and purification. The libraries underwent paired-end sequencing with 100 bp reads on an Illumina HiSeq2000. For the original study's pipeline: Reads were processed with SOAPnuke, discarding reads with adapters, uncalled bases, mean Phred below 15, or no exact constant-primer or identifier match. COPE v1.2.5 was used to merge high-quality paired reads. Each unique nucleotide sequence was defined as a clonotype, and clonotypes were aligned to IMGT TRB V, D and J references with MiTCR v1.1. Only V-J combinations with frequency above 0.0001 were analysed, covering over 98% of repertoires. For each V-J combination, a TCR clonal expansion and chaos score was defined as F50 clonal expansion divided by the chaos observed in the TCRdist matrix. Features were reduced by Welch's t-statistics and random forest to more than 10 V-J combinations, which fed a naive Bayes classifier. Thyroid-blood repertoire similarity was quantified with the Morisita-Horn index. TCRdb itself trimmed the public reads at Q25 with fastp, ran MiXCR and retained productive beta chains. Each CDR3 protein gets just one entry, which takes the most common genes and DNA from the rows behind it. TCRdb's processing, not the study's, gives the V and J calls here. The sample table records about 740,000 distinct CDR3 sequences; around 40% of these occur just once. About 40% of the sample is in the top ten clones.

Ophthalmopathy patients had moderately to severely active disease, Clinical Activity Score of at least 3, NOSPECS grade of at least 4, and disease duration under 3 months. Patients were excluded if they had other autoimmune diseases, uncontrolled infections, pregnancy or lactation. Clinical symptoms, serum thyroxine, TRAb, thyroid ultrasound and orbital computed tomography formed the basis of the diagnosis. Using Ficoll-Paque density gradient centrifugation, PBMCs were isolated from less than 11 ml of fresh peripheral blood. Total RNA was extracted using Trizol reagent, and RNA quality was checked on an Agilent 2100 Bioanalyzer. V gives up 6 bases and J gives up 3 bases, and the segment between their germline ends measures 21 bases. From the cysteine up to the phenylalanine, the CDR3 has a length of 15 residues. CDR3 DNA is the only sequence kept; it has 45 bases, read in frame from the first base. Taken from the germline V gene (reference sequence), the CDR1 and CDR2 loops are DFQATT and SNEGSKA.

Broader findings and caveats from the paper: Most of the expanded thyroid clonotypes with a frequency above 0.001 were also detected in blood, and it was suggested that the thyroid immune response may be reflected by blood repertoires. In validation, the model predicted ophthalmopathy progression with 55% to 71% sensitivity and 72.22% specificity; 12 predicted patients were CT-confirmed with GO in a median of roughly 6.8 months. In cross-validation, the 13-signature model distinguished ophthalmopathy from stable hyperthyroidism with approximately 90% sensitivity and about 81% specificity, while in the test set the corresponding values were 80% and 75%. Sample size was not predetermined statistically, and investigators were not blinded to group allocation.

This clonotype was counted only a few times. No cognate antigen has been identified for it. No qualities accompany the bases; no much larger clone lies one base away. Sequenced material: peripheral blood. The sequence is built from TRBV20-1 and TRBJ2-7; the D gene is perhaps TRBD2, from 6 matching bases. The clonotype was recovered from an adult man with Graves' ophthalmopathy. CDR3 reads: CSAGKSEGSVYEQYF. The DNA sequence reads TGCAGTGCAGGAAAGTCGGAGGGAAGCGTCTACGAGCAGTACTTC.